This TCR beta chain was recorded in a study of cytomegalovirus exposure and HLA in healthy donors. Primers: 60 Vbeta forward and 13 Jbeta reverse. Libraries were prepared by immunoSEQ multiplex PCR; TCRdb keeps only in-frame clonotypes and omits some of them. The sample yields approximately 150,000 clones, roughly 79% seen once. This clone was seen only once. Germline V gives CDR1 SNHLY, CDR2 FYNNEI. V was shortened by 3 bases and J by 2 bases, with 14 bases between the two germline ends. This CDR3 comprises 17 residues. Material for sequencing was PBMCs. V is TRBV2 and J is TRBJ1-6, with unresolved D. The TCR was taken from a woman aged 18-35 years in good health and CMV-seropositive. CDR3 loop: CASSETRTGTYNSPLHF. For the CDR3, the DNA is TGTGCCAGCAGTGAGACCCGGACGGGGACCTATAATTCACCCCTCCACTTT.